The source of this T cell receptor (beta chain) is a study of T cells in Graves' hyperthyroidism and ophthalmopathy. Using RNA transcripts as the source, TCR beta CDR3 regions were amplified. Carried out on the TCR CDR3, a first-round RT-PCR used the HTBI primer set. TCRdb reprocessed the multiplex PCR reads via MiXCR and lists one record per CDR3 protein. The data contain around 660,000 distinct CDR3 sequences, over 40% of them singletons. The germline V and J ends were trimmed by 1 base and 3 bases, with 10 bases remaining between them. Germline loops: CDR1 SGHTA, CDR2 FQGNSA. This CDR3 is 14 amino acids long. Whole-study results and caveats: Ophthalmopathy, as predicted by the model, came a median approximately 6.5 months after the prediction.

This clonotype is a singleton in its sample. Its antigen is as yet unknown. Sequencing was done on a sample of peripheral blood or thyroid tissue (not recorded which). The chain joins TRBV7-2 to TRBJ2-7; tentative D call: TRBD2 (6 bases). The receptor was derived from an adult man with Graves' disease, either hyperthyroidism or ophthalmopathy (not recorded which). The CDR3 DNA reads TGTGCCAGCAGCTTAGTGTCCGGGGGCTACGAGCAGTACTTC. Protein sequence: CASSLVSGGYEQYF.